This note documents a single T cell receptor beta chain sequence. Its matching antigen is unknown. The data were obtained in a study of blood T cells in healthy people across ages. A second roughly 6 to 11 cycle PCR used barcoded and J-beta primers. Every single cDNA molecule received a tag from a template-switch adaptor with 12 random nucleotides. TCRdb independently ran MiXCR on the 5' RACE reads; one entry per CDR3 protein. This table holds approximately 800,000 distinct CDR3 sequences, less than 60% found once. This CDR3 is 15 amino acids long. Looked up from germline, CDR1 is SGHRS and CDR2 is YFSETQ. Unmatched junction bases numbered 7, after V lost 6 bases and J lost 2 bases. Study observations and caveats: Any conclusive comparison of naive versus antigen-experienced cells was prevented by using unsorted PBMCs. When set beside aged donors, long-lived donors presented more naive CD4+ cells and higher diversity.

Sample: blood. The chain uses TRBV5-1 and TRBJ2-3; 9 positions match TRBD2. This TCR came from a man older than 75 in good health. The CDR3 sequence: CASTLAGRSTDTQYF. The CDR3 DNA is TGCGCCAGCACCCTAGCGGGGAGATCCACAGATACGCAGTATTTT. Together with reference TRBV5-1 and TRBJ2-3, the CDR3 gives the full variable domain: KAGVTQTPRYLIKTRGQQVTLSCSPISGHRSVSWYQQTPGQGLQFLFEYFSETQRNKGNFPGRFSGRQFSNSRSEMNVSTLELGDSALYLCASTLAGRSTDTQYFGPGTRLTVL.